This TCR beta chain was found in a study of blood T cell repertoires in COVID-19. Whole-study context: The study drew acute and convalescent COVID-19 samples from the United States, Italy and Spain. T cells, B-cell-depleted T cells, or PBMCs supplied cDNA or gDNA.

The CDR3 covers 17 residues. In germline, CDR1 is MNHNS, CDR2 SASEGT. Between the trimmed V and J ends, which lost 3 bases and 4 bases, there was a span of 21 bases. Source study methods: Reference gene primer amplification gave nucleated cell count estimates. Generated by immunoSEQ multiplex PCR, the TCRdb table keeps only in-frame clones and is missing some. V and J calls and clone size are given by that table; D and trimming were obtained from the DNA. Of about 260,000 clones listed, 85% to 90% are singletons. The chain couples TRBV6-1 to TRBJ1-2; possibly TRBD1 for D (5 bases). This sequence was found in a woman in her thirties or forties with acute or convalescent COVID-19. Sequenced: peripheral blood. CDR3 in DNA: TGTGCCAGCAGTGAGGCCATAGGACAAGCCGATCTCTATGGCTACACCTTC. Translated, it gives CASSEAIGQADLYGYTF.